These 30 T cell receptor beta chains were all obtained from the same sample, sequenced in a study of PD-1 blockade in classical Hodgkin lymphoma. The assay was immunoSEQ multiplex PCR, and TCRdb's table has in-frame clones only and misses some. The table includes tens of thousands of clones, around 90% detected once. Time point in this sample: cycle 4 day 1 (C4D1), after 5 to 7 weeks of nivolumab. With no exception, relapse followed autologous stem cell transplantation in all patients, and brentuximab vedotin exposure varied. Sample: peripheral blood mononuclear cells (PBMCs), taken before the fourth cycle of nivolumab. Receptors were obtained from a human donor with classical Hodgkin lymphoma.

The chain joins TRBV28 to TRBJ2-7; either TRBD1 or TRBD2 may fit D (6 bases each). This CDR3 has 15 residues. Between the trimmed V and J ends, which lost 6 bases and 2 bases, there was a span of 17 bases. Germline CDR1 reads MDHEN; CDR2 reads SYDVKM. Written as DNA, the CDR3 is TGTGCCAGCAGCAGCCCCGGGGGCTCCCCCTACGAGCAGTACTTC. Translation gives CASSSPGGSPYEQYF.

The chain combines TRBV10-3 with TRBJ2-1; tentatively, D is TRBD2 (5 bases). There are 16 residues in the CDR3. V shed 3 bases and J shed 1 base, with 13 bases lying between them. Per the germline V gene, CDR1 is ENHRY and CDR2 is SYGVKD. CDR3 bases: TGTGCCATCAGTGAAAGCGGCGGAATATCCTACAATGAGCAGTTCTTC. Residues: CAISESGGISYNEQFF.

The rearrangement joins TRBV1 to TRBJ2-2. TRBV1 counts as a pseudogene. This CDR3 has 16 residues. CDR3 amino acids: CTSSQEGGGCTGELFF. The CDR3 nucleotides read TGCACCAGCAGCCAAGAAGGAGGGGGATGCACCGGGGAGCTGTTTTTT.

This clone was detected once. The chain is built from TRBV30 and TRBJ2-7; D remains ambiguous. The CDR3 spans 14 residues. The V and J ends lost 2 bases and 0 bases respectively, with 11 bases between them. From germline, CDR1 is GTSNPN and CDR2 SVGIG (reference sequence). Here the CDR3 reads CAWSFGSLSYEQYF. The CDR3 DNA follows: TGTGCCTGGAGTTTTGGTAGTCTCTCCTACGAGCAGTACTTC.

The chain recombines TRBV27 with TRBJ2-6; no clear D. CDR3 length equals 15 residues. The germline V gene has CDR1 MNHEY and CDR2 SMNVEV (reference sequence). The V end lost 0 bases, the J end lost 0 bases, and 3 bases lay between the germline ends. CDR3 sequence (DNA): TGTGCCAGCAGTTTATCATCCTCTGGGGCCAACGTCCTGACTTTC. It translates to CASSLSSSGANVLTF. Combining the CDR3 with reference TRBV27 and TRBJ2-6 gives the whole variable domain EAQVTQNPRYLITVTGKKLTVTCSQNMNHEYMSWYRQDPGLGLRQIYYSMNVEVTDKGDVPEGYKVSRKEKRNFPLILESPSPNQTSLYFCASSLSSSGANVLTFGAGSRLTVL.

The chain joins TRBV7-8 to TRBJ2-7; 10 bases are a match to TRBD2. Germline V gene sequence: CDR1 SGHVS, CDR2 FQNEAQ. The CDR3 sequence is 15 residues long. V lost 5 bases, J lost 3 bases, and 7 bases stayed unmatched. The CDR3 loop reads CASSPRTSGYYEQYF. The CDR3 DNA sequence: TGTGCCAGCAGCCCTAGGACTAGCGGATACTACGAGCAGTACTTC.

This rearrangement joins TRBV5-4 to TRBJ2-2; a possible D gene is TRBD2 (5 bases). The CDR3 spans 15 residues. Germline-derived CDR1 and CDR2 are SGHNT and YYREEE (reference sequence). V was pared by 0 bases and J by 6 bases, with 12 bases between. DNA of the CDR3: TGTGCCAGCAGCTTGGGTAGCGCAATGGCCGGGGAGCTGTTTTTT. Amino acid sequence: CASSLGSAMAGELFF. Using reference TRBV5-4 and TRBJ2-2 for the parts outside the CDR3, the full variable domain is ETGVTQSPTHLIKTRGQQVTLRCSSQSGHNTVSWYQQALGQGPQFIFQYYREEENGRGNFPPRFSGLQFPNYSSELNVNALELDDSALYLCASSLGSAMAGELFFGEGSRLTVL.

This rearrangement joins TRBV5-1 to TRBJ1-4; D unresolved. From germline, CDR1 is SGHRS and CDR2 YFSETQ. V lost 4 bases and J lost 0, with 13 bases in between. The CDR3 covers 16 residues. The CDR3 region is CASSAGGVSTNEKLFF. CDR3 DNA sequence: TGCGCCAGCAGCGCCGGTGGAGTTTCAACTAATGAAAAACTGTTTTTT.

This clone was seen only once. The V gene is TRBV30, the J gene TRBJ1-1; D gene uncertain. Germline values: CDR1 GTSNPN, CDR2 SVGIG (reference sequence). Between the trimmed V and J ends, which lost 1 base and 7 bases, there was a span of 22 bases. The CDR3 loop spans 16 amino acids. The CDR3 is CAWSAPGPKGYSEAFF. For the CDR3, the DNA is TGTGCCTGGAGTGCCCCCGGACCAAAAGGGTATAGTGAAGCTTTCTTT.

In its sample, this clone was seen once. The CDR3 region is CASSTQGDQPQHF. CDR3 DNA sequence: TGTGCCAGTAGCACTCAGGGAGATCAGCCCCAGCATTTT. The rearrangement uses TRBV19 and TRBJ1-5; weak D call: TRBD1 (5 bases). CDR1 is LNHDA and CDR2 is SQIVND in the germline V gene (reference sequence). V was cut by 6 bases and J by 5 bases, with 11 bases left in between. CDR3 length: 13 residues.

In its sample, this clone was seen once. This chain joins TRBV5-6 and TRBJ2-5, with a weak D call TRBD2 (5 bases). The CDR3 has 13 residues. Trimming removed 1 base at V and 5 bases at J, with 9 bases between. The germline CDR1 and CDR2 sequences are SGHDT and YYEEEE. CDR3 bases: TGTGCCAGCAGCTTGCGGGGTGGGGAGACCCAGTACTTC. It encodes CASSLRGGETQYF. Together with reference TRBV5-6 and TRBJ2-5, the CDR3 gives the full variable domain: DAGVTQSPTHLIKTRGQQVTLRCSPKSGHDTVSWYQQALGQGPQFIFQYYEEEERQRGNFPDRFSGHQFPNYSSELNVNALLLGDSALYLCASSLRGGETQYFGPGTRLLVL.

The chain recombines TRBV5-1 with TRBJ2-6, with a tentative D call TRBD2 (6 bases). V was trimmed by 2 bases and J by 4 bases, leaving 16 bases between them. Looked up from germline, CDR1 is SGHRS and CDR2 is YFSETQ. The CDR3 has 17 residues. The CDR3 region is CASSFGTSLWGANVLTF. The CDR3 DNA sequence: TGCGCCAGCAGCTTCGGGACTTCCCTATGGGGGGCCAACGTCCTGACTTTC.

The V gene is TRBV6-1, the J gene TRBJ1-1; D gene unclear. Trimming took off 4 bases at V and 3 bases at J, with 9 bases between the two ends. CDR3 size: 13 residues. Germline V gene lookup returns CDR1 MNHNS and CDR2 SASEGT. CDR3: CASSVSLYTEAFF. In DNA, the CDR3 is TGTGCCAGCAGTGTATCCCTATACACTGAAGCTTTCTTT.

The chain uses TRBV27 and TRBJ2-4; D gene unclear. V was pared by 2 bases and J by 0 bases, with 5 bases between. This CDR3 contains 14 residues. Germline CDR1 is MNHEY and CDR2 is SMNVEV (reference sequence). CDR3 coding DNA: TGTGCCAGCAGTTTAGGTGGAGCCAAAAACATTCAGTACTTC. Translation: CASSLGGAKNIQYF.

V gene TRBV5-4 combines with J gene TRBJ2-1; D unresolved. The V gene lost 4 bases and the J gene lost 3 bases, with 5 bases spanning the gap. In germline, CDR1 is SGHNT, CDR2 YYREEE (reference sequence). This CDR3 is built from 12 residues. CDR3 region: CASSANYNEQFF. In nucleotides, the CDR3 is TGTGCCAGCAGCGCCAACTACAATGAGCAGTTCTTC.

The chain has TRBV29-1 and TRBJ2-2, with 10 bases that match TRBD1. The ends lost 5 bases at V and 5 bases at J; junction bases unmatched: 8. Germline V CDR1 and CDR2: SQVTM, ANQGSEA. The CDR3 runs 15 residues. CDR3 protein: CSVPTGGAGTGELFF. The CDR3, as DNA: TGCAGCGTTCCGACAGGGGGCGCCGGAACCGGGGAGCTGTTTTTT.

The chain links TRBV18 to TRBJ2-4; D is uncertain. Trimming left V 3 bases short and J 6 bases short, with 6 bases between. Germline values: CDR1 KGHSH, CDR2 LQKENI. The CDR3 is 12 residues long. Written as DNA, the CDR3 is TGTGCCAGCTCACCGGCGGTAAACATTCAGTACTTC. This translates into CASSPAVNIQYF.

J is TRBJ1-4 and V is TRBV6-5; D remains unclear. CDR3 size: 16 residues. V was shortened by 2 bases and J by 0 bases, with 10 bases between the two germline ends. Germline loops: CDR1 MNHEY, CDR2 SVGAGI. CDR3 nucleotides: TGTGCCAGCAGTTACATGGCTTCCCCAACTAATGAAAAACTGTTTTTT. Amino acid sequence: CASSYMASPTNEKLFF.

The rearrangement joins TRBV5-1 to TRBJ2-3; 7 positions match TRBD1. This CDR3 region has 15 residues. V shed 1 base and J 4 bases; nucleotides not matched to a gene: 6. Germline V gives CDR1 SGHRS, CDR2 YFSETQ. This chain's CDR3 is CASSLRGPNPDTQYF. The CDR3 bases are TGCGCCAGCAGCTTGAGGGGGCCTAACCCAGATACGCAGTATTTT.

The rearrangement uses TRBV7-6 and TRBJ1-1; tentative D call: TRBD1 (5 bases). The CDR3 has 14 residues. Per the germline V gene, CDR1 is SGHVS and CDR2 is FNYEAQ. V gave up 4 bases and J gave up 3 bases, with 12 bases separating them. CDR3 region: CASSSGDLDTEAFF. The CDR3, as DNA: TGTGCCAGCAGCTCGGGGGATCTCGACACTGAAGCTTTCTTT.

This chain links TRBV29-1 with TRBJ2-5; D remains ambiguous. Between the trimmed V and J ends, which lost 7 bases and 5 bases, there was a span of 8 bases. CDR1 is SQVTM, CDR2 ANQGSEA, per germline. This CDR3 has 10 residues. The CDR3 region is CSGLAETQYF. Written as DNA, the CDR3 is TGCAGCGGTCTCGCGGAGACCCAGTACTTC.

This chain uses TRBV12-5 with TRBJ2-6; D ambiguous. The length of the CDR3 is 15 residues. V gave up 7 bases and J gave up 1 base, with 11 bases separating them. Germline lookup yields CDR1 LGHNT and CDR2 FRNRAP. This CDR3 reads CASVSPESGANVLTF. CDR3 in DNA: TGTGCTAGTGTCAGCCCTGAATCTGGGGCCAACGTCCTGACTTTC.

The chain joins TRBV10-3 to TRBJ1-2, with TRBD1 as a possible D gene (6 bases). Per the germline V gene, CDR1 is ENHRY and CDR2 is SYGVKD. V was pared by 2 bases and J by 8 bases, with 12 bases between. The length of the CDR3 is 13 residues. The CDR3 coding sequence is TGTGCCATCAGTGAGGGGGGCGCCCGGGGCTACACCTTC. This codes for CAISEGGARGYTF.

This chain links TRBV7-9 with TRBJ2-7; tentatively, D is TRBD2 (7 bases). Trimming shortened V by 5 bases and J by 7 bases, and 15 bases separated the two germline ends. Germline-derived CDR1 and CDR2 are SEHNR and FQNEAQ (reference sequence). The CDR3 length is 13 residues. CDR3 sequence (DNA): TGTGCCAGCAGCAGCGGGACATATAATGAGCAGTACTTC. This translates into CASSSGTYNEQYF.

This clone was seen just once. V gene TRBV7-8 combines with J gene TRBJ1-1; 8 nucleotides match TRBD1. The CDR3 has 14 amino acids. Germline CDR1 SGHVS, CDR2 FQNEAQ. The junction had 6 bases not matched to a gene; V was cut back by 4 bases and J by 5 bases. For the CDR3, the DNA is TGTGCCAGCAGCTGGGGGGACAGGTTTACTGAAGCTTTCTTT. This translates into CASSWGDRFTEAFF.

The CDR3 region has the DNA TGCGCCAGCAGCTCCCCGGGAGCGATCTACGAGCAGTACTTC. It is translated as CASSSPGAIYEQYF. This chain links TRBV5-1 with TRBJ2-7, with D possibly matching TRBD2 (6 bases). Trimming left V 3 bases short and J 3 bases short, with 13 bases between. Germline values: CDR1 SGHRS, CDR2 YFSETQ. The CDR3 covers 14 residues.

The chain couples TRBV5-4 to TRBJ2-3; D is uncertain. In germline, CDR1 is SGHNT, CDR2 YYREEE (reference sequence). The CDR3 covers 14 residues. V lost 4 bases, J lost 6 bases, and 15 bases lay in between. CDR3 DNA: TGTGCCAGCAGCCCGGGCGGCCCAGAGGATACGCAGTATTTT. Translated, it gives CASSPGGPEDTQYF.

This clone has just one count. The J gene is TRBJ2-6, the V gene TRBV14; D uncertain. Per germline, CDR1 SGHDN and CDR2 FVKESK. Trimming took off 4 bases at V and 0 bases at J, with 13 bases between the two ends. CDR3 size: 17 residues. The CDR3 loop reads CASSLQVESSGANVLTF. The CDR3 DNA is TGTGCCAGCAGCCTCCAGGTGGAGAGCTCTGGGGCCAACGTCCTGACTTTC. Full variable domain (remainder filled in from reference TRBV14 and TRBJ2-6): EAGVTQFPSHSVIEKGQTVTLRCDPISGHDNLYWYRRVMGKEIKFLLHFVKESKQDESGMPNNRFLAERTGGTYSTLKVQPAELEDSGVYFCASSLQVESSGANVLTFGAGSRLTVL.

The chain combines TRBV27 with TRBJ1-2, with D possibly matching TRBD1 (6 bases). V lost 3 bases to trimming and J lost 8 bases, with 16 bases between them. Per the germline V gene, CDR1 is MNHEY and CDR2 is SMNVEV (reference sequence). The CDR3 covers 14 residues. This CDR3 is CASSFRGRFQGYTF. The CDR3 nucleotides are TGTGCCAGCAGTTTCCGGGGGCGCTTTCAAGGCTACACCTTC.

The chain recombines TRBV27 with TRBJ2-4; D is tentatively TRBD1 or TRBD2 (5 bases each). Germline CDR1 is MNHEY and CDR2 is SMNVEV (reference sequence). Trimming left V 8 bases short and J 2 bases short, with 13 bases between. CDR3 size: 14 residues. The CDR3 sequence: CASGGQGSKNIQYF. The CDR3 DNA is TGTGCCAGCGGAGGCCAGGGTTCCAAAAACATTCAGTACTTC.